A single sample gave rise to the 31 T cell receptor beta chains below, sequenced in a study of cytomegalovirus exposure and HLA in healthy donors. In the PCR, 60 Vbeta and 13 Jbeta primers were used. This table comes from immunoSEQ multiplex PCR, and its TCRdb copy is limited to in-frame clones, with some not included. The sample yields roughly 150,000 clones, 76% seen once. The sequenced sample consisted of PBMCs. The receptors come from a male donor in good health and CMV-seronegative.

Turning to this clone: The junction shows a germline mismatch at one end, possibly a read error. The chain carries TRBV6-6 and TRBJ1-1; perhaps TRBD1 as D (6 bases). From germline, CDR1 is MNHNY and CDR2 SVGAGI (reference sequence). CDR3 length equals 12 residues. The CDR3 is CANSSGDTEAFF. CDR3 nucleotide sequence: TGTGCCAACAGTTCAGGGGATACTGAAGCTTTCTTT.

The chain has TRBV7-2 and TRBJ1-4, with a tentative D call TRBD1 (6 bases). Germline CDR1 reads SGHTA; CDR2 reads FQGNSA. V gave up 5 bases and J gave up 0 bases, with 10 bases separating them. The CDR3 sequence is 15 residues long. For the CDR3, the DNA is TGTGCCAGCAGCCCCACAGGGACAACTAATGAAAAACTGTTTTTT. Translation gives CASSPTGTTNEKLFF.

The chain is built from TRBV5-4 and TRBJ2-4, with D perhaps matching TRBD2 (5 bases). CDR1 and CDR2 (germline): SGHNT, YYREEE (reference sequence). Between the trimmed V and J ends, which lost 3 bases and 12 bases, there was a span of 16 bases. CDR3 size: 13 residues. CDR3 region: CASSSFRGEDQYF. CDR3 DNA sequence: TGTGCCAGCAGCTCATTCCGGGGTGAGGATCAGTACTTC.

This chain uses TRBV7-3 with TRBJ2-1; 9 bases map to TRBD1. Looked up from germline, CDR1 is SGHTA and CDR2 is FQGTGA. V lost 8 bases and J lost 2; bases outside the gene matches: 1. The CDR3 contains 13 residues. In DNA, the CDR3 is TGTGCCAGCGGGACAGGGCCCTACAATGAGCAGTTCTTC. It is translated as CASGTGPYNEQFF.

This clone appeared once. The CDR3 nucleotides are TGTGCCATCAACAGCGGGGGTGGCACCGGGGAGCTGTTTTTT. Amino acids: CAINSGGGTGELFF. This chain links TRBV10-3 with TRBJ2-2; 8 nucleotides match TRBD2. CDR1 ENHRY and CDR2 SYGVKD come from the germline V gene. V shed 7 bases, J shed 4 bases, and the junction held 5 bases outside the gene matches. CDR3 length: 14 amino acids.

This clone was counted once. The V call is TRBV5-1, the J call TRBJ1-1; D is possibly TRBD1 (5 bases). Per germline, CDR1 SGHRS and CDR2 YFSETQ. The CDR3 sequence is 15 residues long. V was shortened by 3 bases and J by 1 base, with 13 bases between the two germline ends. The DNA of the CDR3 is TGCGCCAGCAGCTCCTCCACTCAGGGGAACACTGAAGCTTTCTTT. Amino acid sequence: CASSSSTQGNTEAFF.

The chain combines TRBV10-3 with TRBJ2-7, with 7 bases fitting TRBD1. The germline V gene encodes CDR1 ENHRY and CDR2 SYGVKD. The CDR3 is 13 amino acids. V shed 3 bases, J shed 9 bases, and the junction held 8 bases outside the gene matches. The CDR3 DNA is TGTGCCATCAGTGACCTCACAGGGGATGGGCAGTACTTC. Protein: CAISDLTGDGQYF.

The chain links TRBV28 to TRBJ2-5; 11 bases agree with TRBD1. Germline CDR1 is MDHEN and CDR2 is SYDVKM. J lost 3 bases, V lost 4 bases, and 7 bases had no gene match. The CDR3 runs to 16 residues. This CDR3 reads CASSYLGQGVKETQYF. The CDR3 region has the DNA TGTGCCAGCAGTTACCTGGGACAGGGGGTTAAAGAGACCCAGTACTTC.

The chain is built from TRBV9 and TRBJ2-1; D is possibly TRBD2 (7 bases). Trimming shortened V by 5 bases and J by 3 bases, and 18 bases separated the two germline ends. Germline V CDR1 and CDR2: SGDLS, YYNGEE. The CDR3 loop spans 16 amino acids. The CDR3 region is CASSPGGGRSYNEQFF. The CDR3 DNA reads TGTGCCAGCAGTCCTGGGGGCGGGAGAAGCTACAATGAGCAGTTCTTC.

This clone was recorded only once. Other nucleotide sequences from this sample produce the same CDR3. V is TRBV27 and J is TRBJ2-2; D is possibly TRBD1 (5 bases). The CDR3 spans 12 residues. Germline V gene sequence: CDR1 MNHEY, CDR2 SMNVEV (reference sequence). Deletions cut 4 bases from V and 5 bases from J, with 5 bases between. The CDR3 DNA follows: TGTGCCAGCAGTTCAGGGACCGGGGAGCTGTTTTTT. This codes for CASSSGTGELFF.

The rearrangement uses TRBV7-2 and TRBJ1-1, with D possibly being TRBD1 (6 bases). The V end lost 3 bases, the J end lost 1 base, and 6 bases lay between the germline ends. CDR1 is SGHTA, CDR2 FQGNSA, per germline. This CDR3 is 13 amino acids long. The CDR3 sequence is CASSLDRNTEAFF. CDR3 nucleotides: TGTGCCAGCAGCTTGGACAGGAACACTGAAGCTTTCTTT.

The sample holds a few counts of this clone. The CDR3 region has the DNA TGTGCCACCAGCGACAGATACACTGAAGCTTTCTTT. Translation: CATSDRYTEAFF. This chain links TRBV15 with TRBJ1-1; tentative D call: TRBD1 (5 bases). Per germline, CDR1 LNHNV and CDR2 YYDKDF (reference sequence). V shed 5 bases and J shed 3 bases, with 7 bases lying between them. This CDR3 is 12 amino acids long.

V and J are TRBV9 and TRBJ1-4, with D maybe TRBD1 (5 bases). Germline V gene data show CDR1 as SGDLS and CDR2 as YYNGEE. This CDR3 spans 16 amino acids. Trimming pared 0 bases from V and 4 bases from J, leaving 13 bases between. The CDR3: CASSVAGRDFNEKLFF. In DNA, the CDR3 is TGTGCCAGCAGCGTAGCAGGGAGGGACTTTAATGAAAAACTGTTTTTT.

This sequence joins TRBV28 and TRBJ1-3; the match to TRBD1 covers 9 bases. Germline V gives CDR1 MDHEN, CDR2 SYDVKM. There are 14 residues in the CDR3. Trimming removed 5 bases from V and 9 bases from J; junction bases left unmatched: 8. CDR3 region: CASSPGTGSGTIYF. CDR3 DNA sequence: TGTGCCAGCAGTCCGGGGACAGGGTCGGGCACCATATATTTT.

The chain joins TRBV7-6 to TRBJ2-2; no definite D call. Trimming shortened V by 5 bases and J by 1 base, and 8 bases separated the two germline ends. The CDR3 covers 14 residues. Germline V gene sequence: CDR1 SGHVS, CDR2 FNYEAQ. The CDR3: CASSGSGNTGELFF. CDR3 bases: TGTGCCAGCAGCGGATCGGGGAACACCGGGGAGCTGTTTTTT.

The chain couples TRBV27 to TRBJ1-6; D is undetermined. The CDR3 is made up of 13 amino acids. The ends were cut back, 6 bases at V and 9 bases at J, with 12 bases in the middle. Germline V lookup: CDR1 MNHEY, CDR2 SMNVEV (reference sequence). The CDR3 spells CASSSPRISPLHF. CDR3 bases: TGTGCCAGCAGCTCCCCCAGGATTTCACCCCTCCACTTT.

The V gene is TRBV18, the J gene TRBJ2-2; possible D gene TRBD1, 6 bases. CDR1 and CDR2 from the germline V gene are KGHSH and LQKENI. V lost 6 bases and J 4 bases, leaving 15 bases between the germline ends. The length of the CDR3 is 15 residues. In DNA, the CDR3 is TGTGCCAGCTCTTCTTCAGGGGATGGCACCGGGGAGCTGTTTTTT. Translation gives CASSSSGDGTGELFF.

This sequence joins TRBV4-3 and TRBJ2-2, with D tentatively TRBD2 (5 bases). Trimming shortened V by 4 bases and J by 2 bases, and 8 bases separated the two germline ends. This CDR3 spans 14 amino acids. Germline CDR1 reads LGHNA; CDR2 reads YSLEER. CDR3: CASSLGINTGELFF. CDR3 nucleotides: TGCGCCAGCAGCCTCGGGATAAACACCGGGGAGCTGTTTTTT.

The chain carries TRBV10-3 and TRBJ2-2, with 7 bases aligning to TRBD1. V gave up 8 bases and J gave up 2 bases; unmatched junction bases: 11. There are 16 residues in the CDR3. CDR1 is ENHRY, CDR2 SYGVKD, per germline. The CDR3 loop is CAIRSTQGPNTGELFF. DNA for the CDR3: TGTGCCATCCGATCTACACAGGGGCCCAACACCGGGGAGCTGTTTTTT.

V is TRBV4-1 and J is TRBJ2-7, with TRBD1 as a possible D gene (5 bases). With 3 bases removed from V and 4 bases from J, the gap between germline ends came to 10 bases. The germline CDR1 and CDR2 sequences are MGHRA and YSYEKL. This CDR3 region has 13 residues. CDR3 in amino acids: CASSHVQGYEQYF. The CDR3 nucleotides read TGCGCCAGCAGCCATGTCCAGGGTTACGAGCAGTACTTC.

V is TRBV5-1 and J is TRBJ2-7; 7 bases map to TRBD1. This CDR3 has 15 amino acids. Germline assignment: CDR1 SGHRS and CDR2 YFSETQ. With V trimmed by 4 bases and J by 5 bases, 12 bases remained unmatched. CDR3 region: CASSPNVYRGHEQYF. Here the CDR3 DNA reads TGCGCCAGCAGCCCTAACGTGTACAGGGGCCACGAGCAGTACTTC.

This clone appeared a few times. At one of its ends the junction is not consistent with the germline gene, which may arise from a read error. The CDR3 here is CSSSPSSSNQPQHF. The DNA for the CDR3 is TGTTCCAGCAGCCCCAGTTCCAGTAATCAGCCCCAGCATTTT. J is TRBJ1-5 and V is TRBV7-9, with no clear D. Looked up from germline, CDR1 is SEHNR and CDR2 is FQNEAQ (reference sequence). The CDR3 loop spans 14 amino acids. The full variable domain, with the rest looked up from reference TRBV7-9 and TRBJ1-5, is DTGVSQNPRHKITKRGQNVTFRCDPISEHNRLYWYRQTLGQGPEFLTYFQNEAQLEKSRLLSDRFSAERPKGSFSTLEIQRTEQGDSAMYLCSSSPSSSNQPQHFGDGTRLSIL.

In the case of this clone: An end of the junction differs from the germline gene, which may be a read error. The V call is TRBV5-4, the J call TRBJ1-2; a weak D match, TRBD1 (6 bases). The length of the CDR3 is 12 residues. Germline V gene data show CDR1 as SGHNT and CDR2 as YYREEE (reference sequence). The CDR3 DNA follows: TGTGCCAACAGCTTGGGGGCATATGGCTACACCTTC. This encodes CANSLGAYGYTF.

The rearrangement uses TRBV10-2 and TRBJ1-2; possibly TRBD1 for D (5 bases). Trimming pared 8 bases from V and 5 bases from J, leaving 12 bases between. Germline V lookup: CDR1 WSHSY, CDR2 SAAADI. The CDR3 consists of 12 residues. CDR3 in DNA: TGCGCCAGCTCCAGACAGCCTTATGGCTACACCTTC. Amino acids: CASSRQPYGYTF.

This clone was seen a single time. This chain joins TRBV5-6 and TRBJ2-7, with D possibly being TRBD1 (6 bases). V was clipped by 3 bases and J by 5 bases, with 21 bases between them. CDR1 is SGHDT and CDR2 is YYEEEE in the germline V gene. The CDR3 runs to 16 residues. The CDR3 DNA is TGTGCCAGCAGCTCGCTGACAGGTCAGCAGTTCCACGAGCAGTACTTC. It codes for CASSSLTGQQFHEQYF.

As to this clone: Because it lacks the conserved phenylalanine or tryptophan at the end, this CDR3 is likely a read error. The chain joins TRBV7-9 to TRBJ1-1; TRBD1 matches 11 bases. CDR1 SEHNR and CDR2 FQNEAQ come from the germline V gene (reference sequence). V trimming: 7 bases; J trimming: 3 bases; junction bases outside the gene matches: 7. CDR3 length: 15 residues. The CDR3 reads CASNNWDRGYTEAFL. CDR3 nucleotide sequence: TGTGCCAGCAACAACTGGGACAGGGGGTACACTGAAGCTTTCCTT.

This chain links TRBV28 with TRBJ1-2; perhaps TRBD1 as D (5 bases). Trimming took off 5 bases at V and 5 bases at J, with 15 bases between the two ends. This CDR3 has 14 residues. Germline values: CDR1 MDHEN, CDR2 SYDVKM. The CDR3 coding sequence is TGTGCCAGCAGTACAAGGAGGGGTAGTTATGGCTACACCTTC. It codes for CASSTRRGSYGYTF.

This chain joins TRBV6-6 and TRBJ1-6; D uncertain. CDR1 and CDR2 from the germline V gene are MNHNY and SVGAGI (reference sequence). The V gene lost 6 bases and the J gene lost 0 bases, with 12 bases spanning the gap. The CDR3 has 16 residues. The CDR3 region is CASSRRVNSYNSPLHF. The CDR3 bases are TGTGCCAGCAGCCGCCGGGTGAACTCCTATAATTCACCCCTCCACTTT.

Here the CDR3 reads CASSPLAGPRDTQYF. The CDR3 DNA is TGTGCCAGCAGCCCACTAGCGGGGCCCCGGGATACGCAGTATTTT. The rearrangement uses TRBV5-6 and TRBJ2-3; TRBD2 matches 10 bases. V shed 4 bases, J shed 6 bases, and the junction held 8 bases outside the gene matches. Germline V gene data show CDR1 as SGHDT and CDR2 as YYEEEE. This CDR3 has 15 residues.

The chain combines TRBV19 with TRBJ1-2; tentative D call: TRBD1 (6 bases). Germline CDR1 is LNHDA and CDR2 is SQIVND (reference sequence). Trimming removed 6 bases from V and 2 bases from J, with 10 bases in between. This CDR3 is built from 13 residues. This CDR3 reads CASRDTGNYGYTF. CDR3 nucleotide sequence: TGTGCCAGTAGGGATACAGGGAACTATGGCTACACCTTC. Looking up the rest from reference TRBV19 and TRBJ1-2 gives the full variable domain: DGGITQSPKYLFRKEGQNVTLSCEQNLNHDAMYWYRQDPGQGLRLIYYSQIVNDFQKGDIAEGYSVSREKKESFPLTVTSAQKNPTAFYLCASRDTGNYGYTFGSGTRLTVV.

The V gene is TRBV15, the J gene TRBJ2-7, with 8 bases that match TRBD2. Germline assignment: CDR1 LNHNV and CDR2 YYDKDF (reference sequence). This CDR3 is built from 17 residues. V was pared by 1 base and J by 1 base, with 9 bases of the junction left unmatched. The CDR3 coding sequence is TGTGCCACCAGCAGAGCAGGGACTAGTACAAGGTCCTACGAGCAGTACTTC. Protein: CATSRAGTSTRSYEQYF. Using reference TRBV15 and TRBJ2-7 for the parts outside the CDR3, the full variable domain is DAMVIQNPRYQVTQFGKPVTLSCSQTLNHNVMYWYQQKSSQAPKLLFHYYDKDFNNEADTPDNFQSRRPNTSFCFLDIRSPGLGDTAMYLCATSRAGTSTRSYEQYFGPGTRLTVT.